Described below is a single T cell receptor (beta chain) sequence and its context. Its antigen is unknown. This record belongs to a study of T cell responses to AZD1222 COVID-19 vaccine. Clones were read by immunoSEQ multiplex PCR, and TCRdb kept only the in-frame ones, dropping some. The sample carries 80,000 to 100,000 clones, around 89% recorded once. Trimming stripped 6 bases from V and 1 base from J, with 16 bases between. Germline V lookup: CDR1 MDHEN, CDR2 SYDVKM. CDR3 size: 16 residues. Broader study findings: Only a handful of AZD1222 recipients were seropositive at baseline. With two AZD1222 doses given, Spike-specific TCR breadth and depth both rose.

V gene TRBV28 combines with J gene TRBJ2-1, with D possibly called TRBD1 or TRBD2 (6 bases each). The sequence was obtained from an adult in good health. Sequences were derived from peripheral blood, sampled on day 0 of AZD1222 vaccination. The CDR3 DNA reads as TGTGCCAGCAGCTACCAAGGGGGGATTTCCTACAATGAGCAGTTCTTC. Translating it yields CASSYQGGISYNEQFF.